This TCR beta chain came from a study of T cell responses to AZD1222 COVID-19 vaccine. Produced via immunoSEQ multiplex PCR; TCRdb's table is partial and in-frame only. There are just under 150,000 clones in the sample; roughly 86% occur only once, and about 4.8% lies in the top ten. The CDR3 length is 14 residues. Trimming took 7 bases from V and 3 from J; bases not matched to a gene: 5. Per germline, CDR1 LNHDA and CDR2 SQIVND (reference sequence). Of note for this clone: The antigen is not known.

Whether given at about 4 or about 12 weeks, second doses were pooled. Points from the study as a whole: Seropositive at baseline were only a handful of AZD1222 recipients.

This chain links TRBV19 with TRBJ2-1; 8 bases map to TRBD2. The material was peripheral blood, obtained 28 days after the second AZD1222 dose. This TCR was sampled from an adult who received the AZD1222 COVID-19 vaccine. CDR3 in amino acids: CASTPGLGYNEQFF. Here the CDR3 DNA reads TGTGCCAGTACTCCGGGACTAGGCTACAATGAGCAGTTCTTC.